This T cell receptor beta chain was found in a study of HIV-infected patients and healthy controls. Study results and caveats: Healthy controls shared more CDR3 sequences between individuals than HIV-infected patients did.

To note about this clonotype: What it binds is unknown.

The germline V and J ends were trimmed by 2 bases and 0 bases, with 8 bases remaining between them. The CDR3 covers 15 residues. The V gene's germline CDR1 is MNHEY and CDR2 SVGAGI. Whole blood was used without fractionation, so all unsorted peripheral T cells were included. Two fifths of the ten uninfected healthy control donors were sampled twice, approximately 13 weeks apart. cDNA was made from approximately 0.55 ug RNA using alpha and beta constant primers. Each of the alpha and beta chains got its own library through chain-specific third strand synthesis with indices. Using its own MiXCR run on the 5' RACE reads, TCRdb lists one record per CDR3 protein. Of around 18,000 distinct CDR3 sequences in the sample, roughly a tenth were seen once.

The sample consisted of blood. This TCR derives from an adult in good health. The rearrangement links TRBV6-5 to TRBJ2-4; D is undetermined. For the CDR3, the DNA is TGTGCCAGCAGTTACCGAGGCCTAGCCAAAAACATTCAGTACTTC. Its translation is CASSYRGLAKNIQYF.